One sample yielded the 2 T cell receptor beta chains listed below, sequenced in a study of CD8+CD57+ T cells in acquired aplastic anemia listed by TCRdb under 2018. What the authors observed across the whole study: In patients, diversity was lower in CD8+CD57+ cells than in the total CD4+ and CD8+ cell pools.

No cognate antigen is known for these TCRs. Sequencing relied on an Illumina HiSeq 2000. Genomic DNA was used as template for profiling of TCR beta VDJ combinations and CDR3 sequences. TCRdb ran its own pipeline on the public reads, namely fastp trimming at Q25 and MiXCR clone calling, and kept in-frame beta chains. Entries are consolidated by CDR3 protein sequence, retaining the most common genes and DNA. The sample table shows roughly 17,000 distinct CDR3 sequences, and around two fifths are seen once. Clones ranked in the top ten supply approximately 86% of the sample. The patients picked for sequencing were ones in whom flow cytometry had shown an expansion of CD8+CD57+ cells. Sequences were obtained from CD8+CD57+ T cells sorted from PBMCs. The cell subset or site label, as the study defines it: bead-enriched CD8+CD57+ effector memory T cells from SAA patients. All receptors come from a human donor with aplastic anemia.

This sequence joins TRBV7-8 and TRBJ2-3; D possibly uses TRBD1 or TRBD2 (5 bases each). Trimming cost V 8 bases and J 2 bases, with 14 bases left between them. Germline CDR1 is SGHVS and CDR2 is FQNEAQ. The CDR3 is 14 amino acids. The CDR3 is CASARGRTTDTQYF. The DNA for the CDR3 is TGTGCCAGCGCGAGGGGACGGACCACAGATACGCAGTATTTT.

This chain links TRBV2 with TRBJ1-5; D call uncertain. Germline CDR1 reads SNHLY; CDR2 reads FYNNEI. CDR3 size: 15 residues. V dropped 3 bases and J dropped 0 bases, with 9 bases sitting between them. This CDR3 is CASSDQVTSNQPQHF. The DNA for the CDR3 is TGTGCCAGCAGTGATCAGGTGACTAGCAATCAGCCCCAGCATTTT.